One sample yielded the 27 T cell receptor beta chains listed below, sequenced in a study of type 1 regulatory T cells (dated by TCRdb to 2020 to 2023). Overall study results and their limits: Compared with non-Tr1 cells, Tr1 cells had a narrower TCR repertoire, and the study took this difference to reflect clonal expansion driven by alloantigen.

The listed sequencing device is Illumina MiSeq. TCRdb trimmed the raw reads at Q25, called clones with MiXCR and kept productive beta chains. Rows are unified per CDR3 protein, each entry keeping the most common DNA and genes. For this sample the table gives tens of thousands of distinct CDR3 sequences, of which less than 25% were detected only once. Jointly, the top ten make up more than 6.5% of the sample. The antigens for these receptors are not known. Sequenced input: cultured type 1 regulatory T (Tr1) cells, either the whole culture or a sorted fraction (not recorded which). The cell subset or site label, as the study defines it: type 1 regulatory T cells sorted from the T-allo10 product. The receptors originated from a human donor in good health.

This clonotype was picked up a small number of times. The chain joins TRBV7-8 to TRBJ1-5; D might be TRBD1 (5 bases). V was cut by 3 bases and J by 1 base, with 13 bases left in between. CDR1 is SGHVS, CDR2 FQNEAQ, per germline. This CDR3 has 16 residues. CDR3 amino acids: CASSFLSGVSNQPQHF. In DNA, the CDR3 is TGTGCCAGCAGCTTCTTATCGGGGGTGAGCAATCAGCCCCAGCATTTT.

The J gene is TRBJ1-6, the V gene TRBV5-1; a weak D match, TRBD1 (5 bases). Germline CDR1 reads SGHRS; CDR2 reads YFSETQ. The V end lost 4 bases, the J end lost 10 bases, and 15 bases lay between the germline ends. The CDR3 loop spans 14 amino acids. The CDR3 DNA follows: TGCGCCAGCAGCCTGGGACCCGAGGGATCACCCCTCCACTTT. It translates to CASSLGPEGSPLHF.

This sequence joins TRBV4-2 and TRBJ2-1; D not certain. The V end was cut by 4 bases, the J end by 9 bases, with 22 bases between. The length of the CDR3 is 16 residues. Germline assignment: CDR1 LGHNA and CDR2 YNFKEQ. The CDR3 here is CASSPTHISRVAEQFF. The CDR3 bases are TGTGCCAGCAGCCCAACCCATATATCTAGGGTTGCTGAGCAGTTCTTC.

The table lists this clonotype with many counts. The V call is TRBV30, the J call TRBJ1-5; 7 nucleotides line up with TRBD1. Looked up from germline, CDR1 is GTSNPN and CDR2 is SVGIG (reference sequence). This CDR3 spans 13 amino acids. After removal of 4 bases from V and 2 bases from J, the junction contained 2 bases not matched to a gene. The CDR3: CAWTQGGNQPQHF. CDR3 nucleotides: TGTGCCTGGACTCAGGGGGGCAATCAGCCCCAGCATTTT. Variable domain in full (rest from reference TRBV30 and TRBJ1-5): SQTIHQWPATLVQPVGSPLSLECTVEGTSNPNLYWYRQAAGRGLQLLFYSVGIGQISSEVPQNLSASRPQDRQFILSSKKLLLSDSGFYLCAWTQGGNQPQHFGDGTRLSIL.

In this sample, this clonotype turned up a few times. This chain connects TRBV29-1 to TRBJ2-3, with D maybe TRBD1 (6 bases). Trimming left V 6 bases short and J 2 bases short, with 9 bases between. Germline assignment: CDR1 SQVTM and CDR2 ANQGSEA. The CDR3 is made up of 12 amino acids. The CDR3 sequence: CSVQGNTDTQYF. DNA of the CDR3: TGCAGCGTCCAGGGGAACACAGATACGCAGTATTTT.

This clonotype was observed a handful of times. The J gene is TRBJ2-7, the V gene TRBV5-1, with 7 positions matching TRBD1. This CDR3 comprises 14 residues. The junction had 7 bases not matched to a gene; V was cut back by 4 bases and J by 3 bases. Per germline, CDR1 SGHRS and CDR2 YFSETQ. Written as DNA, the CDR3 is TGCGCCAGCAGCCCAGGGACAGTTGGCTACGAGCAGTACTTC. Encoded protein: CASSPGTVGYEQYF. The variable domain in full, with the rest retrieved from reference TRBV5-1 and TRBJ2-7, is KAGVTQTPRYLIKTRGQQVTLSCSPISGHRSVSWYQQTPGQGLQFLFEYFSETQRNKGNFPGRFSGRQFSNSRSEMNVSTLELGDSALYLCASSPGTVGYEQYFGPGTRLTVT.

This chain links TRBV18 with TRBJ2-1; TRBD2 might be the D (6 bases). This CDR3 has 16 residues. V was trimmed by 0 bases and J by 7 bases, leaving 16 bases between them. The germline V gene encodes CDR1 KGHSH and CDR2 LQKENI. The CDR3 sequence is CASSPPHLGSGNEQFF. In nucleotides, the CDR3 is TGTGCCAGCTCACCACCTCACCTAGGGAGCGGGAATGAGCAGTTCTTC.

The chain employs TRBV20-1 and TRBJ2-7; 8 nucleotides align to TRBD2. CDR1 is DFQATT and CDR2 is SNEGSKA in the germline V gene (reference sequence). There are 13 residues in the CDR3. V lost 3 bases to trimming and J lost 2 bases; unmatched junction nucleotides: 3. CDR3 residues: CSASGGVTYEQYF. The CDR3 region has the DNA TGCAGTGCTAGCGGGGGGGTGACCTACGAGCAGTACTTC.

This clonotype was seen a handful of times. The chain has TRBV20-1 and TRBJ2-1; possibly TRBD2 for D (7 bases). CDR3 length: 12 amino acids. With 5 bases removed from V and 6 bases from J, the gap between germline ends came to 11 bases. Germline V gives CDR1 DFQATT, CDR2 SNEGSKA (reference sequence). The CDR3 DNA follows: TGCAGTGCTTCGAGGGGGGGCAATGAGCAGTTCTTC. It yields the protein CSASRGGNEQFF.

The chain recombines TRBV10-3 with TRBJ2-3, with TRBD1 matching over 8 bases. The CDR3 is 15 amino acids. The V gene end was trimmed by 5 bases and the J gene end by 5 bases; junction bases not matched to a gene: 9. Germline lookup yields CDR1 ENHRY and CDR2 SYGVKD. The DNA of the CDR3 is TGTGCCATCAGTCGGGACAGGACCAGACAAGATACGCAGTATTTT. Protein sequence: CAISRDRTRQDTQYF.

In the case of this clonotype: One junction end does not reproduce the germline sequence, and a read error may be involved. The rearrangement uses TRBV6-2 or TRBV6-3 and TRBJ2-3; no clear D gene. This CDR3 is 15 amino acids long. The germline CDR1 and CDR2 sequences are MNHEY and SVGEGT. This CDR3 reads CTSSYGPDSTDTQYF. In DNA form, the CDR3 reads TGTACCAGCAGTTACGGCCCCGATAGCACAGATACGCAGTATTTT.

The rearrangement links TRBV7-6 to TRBJ1-3; D is unresolved. CDR3 length equals 13 residues. The germline V gene has CDR1 SGHVS and CDR2 FNYEAQ. V was shortened by 5 bases and J by 4 bases, with 9 bases between the two germline ends. Here the CDR3 reads CASSRGVGNTIYF. As DNA, the CDR3 is TGTGCCAGCAGCCGGGGAGTAGGAAACACCATATATTTT.

V gene TRBV12-3 or TRBV12-4 combines with J gene TRBJ1-2; no definite D call. The CDR3 loop spans 12 amino acids. Between the trimmed V and J ends, which lost 2 bases and 8 bases, there was a span of 9 bases. CDR3 sequence: CASSLPLRGYTF. CDR3 coding DNA: TGTGCCAGCAGTTTACCTCTACGCGGCTACACCTTC.

The chain carries TRBV24-1 and TRBJ2-3; possible D gene TRBD1, 6 bases. V was pared by 3 bases and J by 4 bases, with 13 bases between. Per the germline V gene, CDR1 is KGHDR and CDR2 is SFDVKD. CDR3 size: 15 residues. The CDR3 DNA reads TGTGCCACCAGTGATCCAGGGGCAAATGCAGATACGCAGTATTTT. Translated, it gives CATSDPGANADTQYF.

This chain connects TRBV7-3 to TRBJ2-1; possible D gene TRBD2, 5 bases. Per the germline V gene, CDR1 is SGHTA and CDR2 is FQGTGA. V was clipped by 8 bases and J by 7 bases, with 15 bases between them. This CDR3 spans 13 amino acids. The CDR3 loop reads CASCFEGSNEQFF. The CDR3 DNA is TGTGCCAGCTGTTTTGAGGGATCTAATGAGCAGTTCTTC.

The gene calls are TRBV24-1 and TRBJ2-3; 8 nucleotides align to TRBD1. The germline V gene has CDR1 KGHDR and CDR2 SFDVKD. Trimming took 4 bases from V and 5 from J; bases not matched to a gene: 7. The CDR3 is made up of 15 amino acids. The CDR3 DNA reads as TGTGCCACCAGTGACCCAGGGACAGGAGGAGATACGCAGTATTTT. Amino acids: CATSDPGTGGDTQYF.

Comments on this clonotype: One end of the junction does not line up with germline, which may come from a read error. V and J are TRBV3-1 and TRBJ2-7; 10 nucleotides align to TRBD2. CDR1 is LGHDT and CDR2 is YNNKEL in the germline V gene (reference sequence). This CDR3 contains 15 residues. This chain's CDR3 is CASSLPGTSAYEQYF. DNA for the CDR3: TGCGCCAGCAGCCTACCCGGGACTAGCGCCTACGAGCAGTACTTC.

The chain has TRBV9 and TRBJ2-3; D possibly uses TRBD1 or TRBD2 (6 bases each). Germline CDR1 reads SGDLS; CDR2 reads YYNGEE. The CDR3 is 14 residues long. The V end lost 3 bases, the J end lost 2 bases, and 10 bases lay between the germline ends. The CDR3 bases are TGTGCCAGCAGCGAGGGGGGATACACAGATACGCAGTATTTT. Encoded protein: CASSEGGYTDTQYF.

Turning to this clonotype: One junction end disagrees with the germline gene, perhaps due to a read error. The chain employs TRBV13 and TRBJ2-7, with 10 bases fitting TRBD1. The CDR3 length is 18 residues. From germline, CDR1 is PRHDT and CDR2 FYEKMQ (reference sequence). The CDR3 DNA reads as TGTGCCGGCAGCAGGCGGGACCTGACGGGACAGGGGACCTACGAGCAGTACTTC. It yields the protein CAGSRRDLTGQGTYEQYF.

A word on this clonotype: A single base separates this from a much larger clone, so it may be a read error. J is TRBJ2-7 and V is TRBV6-6; D might be TRBD2 (6 bases). Looked up from germline, CDR1 is MNHNY and CDR2 is SVGAGI (reference sequence). Deletions cut 0 bases from V and 7 bases from J, with 22 bases between. The CDR3 runs to 17 residues. CDR3 sequence: CASSYSDTSLAYNEQYF. CDR3 in DNA: TGTGCCAGCAGTTACTCCGATACTAGCTTAGCCTACAATGAGCAGTACTTC.

The chain is built from TRBV5-4 and TRBJ2-5; 8 bases agree with TRBD2. The germline CDR1 and CDR2 sequences are SGHNT and YYREEE (reference sequence). The J segment lost 3 bases and the V segment lost 4 bases, leaving 11 bases of the junction unmatched. The CDR3 is 16 residues long. For the CDR3, the DNA is TGTGCCAGCAGCGGGCGATCGGGACTAGAGGAAGAGACCCAGTACTTC. This encodes CASSGRSGLEEETQYF.

This clonotype has just a few counts. J is TRBJ1-5 and V is TRBV12-3 or TRBV12-4; no definite D call. The CDR3 runs to 15 residues. V gave up 2 bases and J gave up 3 bases, with 11 bases separating them. Here the CDR3 DNA reads TGTGCCAGCAGTTTATCGGCGGGTTTCAATCAGCCCCAGCATTTT. Its translation is CASSLSAGFNQPQHF.

This clonotype has more than one count but fewer than ten. Germline is not matched at one junction end, which may reflect a read error. V is TRBV7-7 and J is TRBJ2-3; 12 bases line up with TRBD2. Germline V gene lookup returns CDR1 SSHAT and CDR2 FNYEAQ (reference sequence). The CDR3 runs to 16 residues. The CDR3 bases are TGTGCTAGCAGCTCCGGACTAGCGGGGCGCACAGATACGCAGTATTTT. It is translated as CASSSGLAGRTDTQYF.

This clonotype was seen a handful of times. V usage is TRBV12-3 or TRBV12-4 and J usage is TRBJ2-2, with 12 bases matching TRBD1. The CDR3 spans 17 residues. The J segment lost 4 bases and the V segment lost 5 bases, leaving 8 bases of the junction unmatched. CDR3: CASSPGQGAVSTGELFF. Written as DNA, the CDR3 is TGTGCCAGCAGTCCGGGACAGGGGGCAGTCAGCACCGGGGAGCTGTTTTTT.

This clonotype was seen a few times. The chain carries TRBV6-6 and TRBJ2-5; D uncertain. CDR1 is MNHNY, CDR2 SVGAGI, per germline (reference sequence). The CDR3 is 11 residues long. The V end was cut by 2 bases, the J end by 4 bases, with 2 bases between. The CDR3, as DNA: TGTGCCAGCAGTTACGTAGAGACCCAGTACTTC. Translation gives CASSYVETQYF.

This clonotype was recorded a few times. This chain uses TRBV5-1 with TRBJ1-2, with D uncertain. Germline assignment: CDR1 SGHRS and CDR2 YFSETQ. The CDR3 has 13 amino acids. The V and J ends lost 0 bases and 2 bases respectively, with 5 bases between them. CDR3 nucleotide sequence: TGCGCCAGCAGCTTGGGAGAGAACTATGGCTACACCTTC. Amino acid sequence: CASSLGENYGYTF.

The gene calls are TRBV7-3 and TRBJ1-6; no definite D call. The CDR3 loop spans 15 amino acids. Trimming took 2 bases from V and 5 from J, leaving 10 bases between them. Germline V CDR1 and CDR2: SGHTA, FQGTGA. The CDR3 is CASSLGGFDNSPLHF. CDR3 DNA: TGTGCCAGCAGCTTAGGAGGGTTTGATAATTCACCCCTCCACTTT.